The clone carrying this T cell receptor beta chain was observed a few times. The data stem from a study of patients and donors after allogeneic stem cell transplantation. The CDR3 consists of 14 residues. Trimming took off 4 bases at V and 4 bases at J, with 15 bases between the two ends. Germline V lookup: CDR1 SGDLS, CDR2 YYNGEE. TCRdb called the RT-PCR reads again in MiXCR, with one record for every CDR3 protein. The sample records about 960,000 distinct CDR3 sequences, more than 15% being singletons. This sequence originates from a human donor who was either an allogeneic HSCT recipient or a stem cell or donor lymphocyte infusion donor (not recorded which). It is not recorded whose cells these are; they may come from a transplant donor. The gene calls are TRBV9 and TRBJ2-7; D is unresolved. Specimen: blood, either unsorted or a sorted T cell fraction (not recorded which). In nucleotides, the CDR3 is TGTGCCAGCAGCCCGCACCCGGAGCATTACGAGCAGTACTTC. Residues: CASSPHPEHYEQYF.